A selection of T cell receptor beta chains follows, all from one sample in a study of blood T cell repertoires in COVID-19. Method: immunoSEQ multiplex PCR; TCRdb's copy keeps in-frame clones and lacks some. This sample has about 350,000 clones; approximately 90% occur once, and the top ten carry 3.9%. The sample consisted of peripheral blood. The receptors were gathered from a woman aged 55-70 years with COVID-19, enrolled during active disease. Both conserved end residues are part of each CDR3. A D gene is named only where the DNA matches it firmly. Expanded clones get a size class; other rows say once, few or many, or leave the size out.

j_call clone_size v_call d_call cdr3_aa cdr3_nt
TRBJ2-2 NA TRBV2 TRBD1 CASKYGQGNTGELFF TGTGCCAGCAAATACGGACAGGGGAACACCGGGGAGCTGTTTTTT
TRBJ1-6 NA TRBV5-1 NA CASSLIEGNSPLHF TGCGCCAGCAGCTTGATCGAGGGAAATTCACCCCTCCACTTT
TRBJ1-3 once TRBV28 NA CASSTRGGAGNTIYF TGTGCCAGCAGTACTCGTGGGGGGGCTGGAAACACCATATATTTT
TRBJ1-1 few TRBV6-4 NA CASSDSQGWTEAFF TGTGCCAGCAGTGACTCCCAGGGTTGGACTGAAGCTTTCTTT
TRBJ2-7 few TRBV27 NA CASSTLNKRHEQYF TGTGCCAGCAGTACCTTAAACAAGCGCCACGAGCAGTACTTC
TRBJ2-7 NA TRBV2 TRBD1 CASSRTGGSYEQYF TGTGCCAGCAGTAGGACAGGGGGCTCCTACGAGCAGTACTTC
TRBJ1-2 NA TRBV23-1 TRBD1 CASSHSGQGHYGYTF TGCGCCAGCAGTCACTCGGGACAGGGGCACTATGGCTACACCTTC
TRBJ1-2 NA TRBV15 TRBD1 CATSRDRASNYGYTF TGTGCCACCAGCAGGGACAGGGCTAGTAACTATGGCTACACCTTC
TRBJ2-7 NA TRBV5-1 NA CASSLGGTETYEQYF TGCGCCAGCAGCTTAGGAGGGACAGAAACCTACGAGCAGTACTTC
TRBJ2-1 NA TRBV9 TRBD2 CASSVRGSSGGTAYNEQFF TGTGCCAGCAGCGTCAGAGGGTCTAGCGGGGGGACGGCCTACAATGAGCAGTTCTTC
TRBJ1-6 NA TRBV7-2 NA CAIGRDPHNSPLHF TGTGCCATCGGGAGGGACCCGCATAATTCACCCCTCCACTTT
TRBJ1-4 NA TRBV9 TRBD1 CASRMPPRGRQFGGEKLFF TGTGCCTCGAGAATGCCCCCCAGGGGGCGGCAATTTGGGGGTGAAAAACTGTTTTTT
TRBJ1-3 NA TRBV4-1 TRBD1 CASSPDRASGNTIYF TGCGCCAGCAGCCCAGACAGGGCCTCTGGAAACACCATATATTTT
TRBJ1-5 NA TRBV30 NA CAWSKNPAGKSYSNQPQHF TGTGCCTGGAGCAAGAACCCCGCCGGTAAGTCCTATAGCAATCAGCCCCAGCATTTT
TRBJ1-6 NA TRBV7-8 TRBD1 CASSLIVRGSNSPLHF TGTGCCAGCAGCTTAATCGTCAGGGGGTCTAATTCACCCCTCCACTTT
TRBJ2-1 NA TRBV19 TRBD2 CASSIGGGSPYNEQFF TGTGCCAGTAGTATAGGGGGAGGGTCACCCTACAATGAGCAGTTCTTC
TRBJ1-4 NA TRBV6-5 TRBD1 CASSYQGALNEKLFF TGTGCCAGCAGTTACCAGGGGGCGCTTAATGAAAAACTGTTTTTT
TRBJ2-5 NA TRBV5-1 NA CASSKGEETQYF TGCGCCAGCAGCAAAGGGGAAGAGACCCAGTACTTC
TRBJ1-6 NA TRBV6-5 NA CASSYTVNSPLHF TGTGCCAGCAGTTATACGGTGAATTCACCCCTCCACTTT
TRBJ1-1 few TRBV7-9 TRBD1 CASSRDSEAFF TGTGCCAGCAGCAGGGACAGTGAAGCTTTCTTT
TRBJ1-1 few TRBV11-2 NA CASSLLGAGPTEAFF TGTGCCAGCAGCTTATTGGGGGCAGGGCCCACTGAAGCTTTCTTT
TRBJ1-4 NA TRBV5-1 TRBD1 CASSGTVRKEKLFF TGCGCCAGCTCGGGGACAGTAAGAAAAGAAAAACTGTTTTTT
TRBJ1-1 NA TRBV14 NA CASSQDSVAGTEAFF TGTGCCAGCAGCCAAGATTCAGTGGCGGGGACTGAAGCTTTCTTT
TRBJ1-5 NA TRBV18 TRBD1 CASSPRQGNQPQHF TGTGCCAGCTCACCCCGACAGGGGAATCAGCCCCAGCATTTT
TRBJ2-2 NA TRBV2 TRBD1 CASRTQGVKAGELFF TGTGCCAGCAGAACGCAGGGGGTAAAGGCCGGGGAGCTGTTTTTT
TRBJ2-5 NA TRBV5-4 NA CASSLGQVQETQYF TGTGCCAGCAGCTTAGGACAAGTTCAAGAGACCCAGTACTTC
TRBJ2-7 NA TRBV2 NA CASSDEDSYEQYF TGTGCCAGCAGTGATGAGGATTCCTACGAGCAGTACTTC
TRBJ1-1 NA TRBV5-1 NA CASSLNGQKNTEAFF TGCGCCAGCAGCTTGAACGGACAGAAGAACACTGAAGCTTTCTTT
TRBJ2-1 NA TRBV5-8 NA CASSLGSSSYNEQFF TGTGCCAGCAGCTTGGGGTCGAGCTCCTACAATGAGCAGTTCTTC
TRBJ1-3 NA TRBV28 TRBD1 CASSFRTGSGGNTIYF TGTGCCAGCAGTTTTAGGACAGGGTCGGGAGGAAACACCATATATTTT
TRBJ2-1 NA TRBV9 NA CASTTGGGSYNEQFF TGTGCCAGCACCACAGGGGGAGGGTCCTACAATGAGCAGTTCTTC
TRBJ2-1 NA TRBV9 NA CASSVFGGGAENEQFF TGTGCCAGCAGCGTATTCGGAGGGGGGGCGGAAAATGAGCAGTTCTTC
TRBJ1-2 NA TRBV2 NA CASRGGGGRYGYTF TGTGCCAGCAGGGGGGGTGGTGGACGCTATGGCTACACCTTC
TRBJ1-5 NA TRBV9 TRBD1 CASSPGTGAQPQHF TGTGCCAGCAGCCCAGGGACAGGGGCCCAGCCCCAGCATTTT
TRBJ2-7 NA TRBV18 TRBD1 CASSPGTGGYYEQYF TGTGCCAGCTCACCTGGGACAGGGGGTTACTACGAGCAGTACTTC
TRBJ1-1 NA TRBV25-1 NA CASSTRYNTEAFF TGTGCCAGCAGTACGAGGTACAACACTGAAGCTTTCTTT
TRBJ1-1 NA TRBV10-3 NA CAISGPDRMNTEAFF TGTGCCATCAGTGGTCCAGACAGGATGAACACTGAAGCTTTCTTT
TRBJ2-7 NA TRBV3-1/TRBV3-2 TRBD1 CASSRGQGFYEQYF TGTGCCAGCAGCCGTGGACAGGGGTTCTACGAGCAGTACTTC
TRBJ1-5 NA TRBV3-1/TRBV3-2 NA CASSQGIGQPQHF TGTGCCAGCAGCCAAGGTATCGGTCAGCCCCAGCATTTT
TRBJ2-5 NA TRBV3-1/TRBV3-2 TRBD1 CASSLNRGLGETQYF TGTGCCAGCAGCCTTAACAGGGGGTTGGGAGAGACCCAGTACTTC
TRBJ2-7 NA TRBV5-1 NA CARSLGGGGNYEQYF TGCGCCCGCAGCTTGGGGGGCGGGGGAAATTACGAGCAGTACTTC
TRBJ1-4 many TRBV7-9 TRBD1 CASSPDREANEKLFF TGTGCCAGCAGCCCGGACAGGGAGGCTAATGAAAAACTGTTTTTT
TRBJ1-1 NA TRBV5-4 NA CASSLTRGTEAFF TGTGCCAGCAGCTTGACACGGGGGACTGAAGCTTTCTTT